The entry below gives a single TCR beta chain sequence along with its context. This sample was taken from a study of beta chain features in type 1 diabetes. Sequenced material consisted of expressed TCRB transcripts (all of the isolated RNA was reverse transcribed). Data came from immunoSEQ multiplex PCR; TCRdb stores just in-frame clones and leaves some out. The sample lists 900,000 or so clones, about a sixth occurring once. V was pared by 6 bases and J by 2 bases, with 12 bases of the junction left unmatched. CDR1 LNHDA and CDR2 SQIVND come from the germline V gene (reference sequence). The CDR3 contains 16 residues.

This TCR came from a woman aged 18 to 35 in good health. The sequencing input was naive CD4+ T cells from blood. V is TRBV19 and J is TRBJ1-2; TRBD1 matches at 7 bases. CDR3 sequence (DNA): TGTGCCAGTAGCTCGGGACAGATGTTTCGAAACTATGGCTACACCTTC. It codes for CASSSGQMFRNYGYTF. The variable domain in full, completed from reference TRBV19 and TRBJ1-2, reads DGGITQSPKYLFRKEGQNVTLSCEQNLNHDAMYWYRQDPGQGLRLIYYSQIVNDFQKGDIAEGYSVSREKKESFPLTVTSAQKNPTAFYLCASSSGQMFRNYGYTFGSGTRLTVV.